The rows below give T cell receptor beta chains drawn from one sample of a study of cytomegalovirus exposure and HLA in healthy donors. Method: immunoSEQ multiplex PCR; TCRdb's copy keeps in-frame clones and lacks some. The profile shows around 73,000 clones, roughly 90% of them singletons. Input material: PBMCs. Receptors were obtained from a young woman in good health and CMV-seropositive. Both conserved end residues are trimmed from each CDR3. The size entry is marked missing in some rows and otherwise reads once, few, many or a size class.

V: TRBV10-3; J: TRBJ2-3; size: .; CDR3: AISDPTLEGTDTQY
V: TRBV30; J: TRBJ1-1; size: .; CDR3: ARHRGPDTEAF
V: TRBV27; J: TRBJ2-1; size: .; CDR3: ASSFINLGRQSYNEQF
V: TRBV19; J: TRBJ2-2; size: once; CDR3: ASSITGTGRLSGELF
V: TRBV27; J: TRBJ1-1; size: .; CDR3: ASRRQGNTEAF
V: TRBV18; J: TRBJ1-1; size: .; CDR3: ASSRVGGGSRSANTEAF
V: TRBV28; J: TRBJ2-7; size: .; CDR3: ASSFNDRPFKQY
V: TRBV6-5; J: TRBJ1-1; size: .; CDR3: ASSYGTEAF
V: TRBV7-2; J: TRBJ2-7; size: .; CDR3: ASSTGTSGTYEQY
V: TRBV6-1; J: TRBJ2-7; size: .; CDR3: ASSPVTDRVFEQY
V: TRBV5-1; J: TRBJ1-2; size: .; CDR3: ASSLEQGTVYGYT
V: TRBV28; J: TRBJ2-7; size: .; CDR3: ASSLIGTRGSYEQY
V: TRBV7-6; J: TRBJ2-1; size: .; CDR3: ASSRRGGSGRALYNEQF
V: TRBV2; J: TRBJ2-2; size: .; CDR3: ASSWTPGGPFGELF
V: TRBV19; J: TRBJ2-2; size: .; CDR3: AISGGAAGELF
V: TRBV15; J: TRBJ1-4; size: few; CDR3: ATSQWGGTNEKLF
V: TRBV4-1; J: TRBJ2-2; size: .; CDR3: ASSQGLRRANTGELF
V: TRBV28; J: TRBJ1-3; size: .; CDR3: ASSLPLPYNTIY
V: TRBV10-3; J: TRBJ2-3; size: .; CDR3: AISESSQRTTDTQY
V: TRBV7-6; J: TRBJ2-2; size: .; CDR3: ASSLETELIGELF
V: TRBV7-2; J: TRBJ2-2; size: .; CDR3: ASSLLASATGELF
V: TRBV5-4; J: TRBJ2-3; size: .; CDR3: ASSLGGVGPDTQY
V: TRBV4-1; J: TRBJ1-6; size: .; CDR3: ASSPWTGDDSPLH
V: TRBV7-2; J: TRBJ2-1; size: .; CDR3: ASSGVGGVRYNEQF
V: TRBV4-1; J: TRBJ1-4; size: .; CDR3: ASSHSGVNEKLF
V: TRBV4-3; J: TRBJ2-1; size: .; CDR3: ASSQEPPRGRYNEQF
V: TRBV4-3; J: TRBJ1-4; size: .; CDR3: ASSQGQGPALGEKLF
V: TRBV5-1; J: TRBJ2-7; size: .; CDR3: ASSSLSGTGTGEQY
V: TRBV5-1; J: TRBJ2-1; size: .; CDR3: ASLPYPGQGGRGQF
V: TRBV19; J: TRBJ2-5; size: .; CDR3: ASSGQVWETQY
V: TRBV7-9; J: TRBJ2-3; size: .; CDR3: ASSLPLAGGPGTDTQY
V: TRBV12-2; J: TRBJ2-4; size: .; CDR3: ASRRGLAGLPTKNIQY
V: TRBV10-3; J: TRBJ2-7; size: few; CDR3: AIRTGGGSYEQY
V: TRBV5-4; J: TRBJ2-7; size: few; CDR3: ASSDLLAGGRSYEQY
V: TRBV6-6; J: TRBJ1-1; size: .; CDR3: ASRRQGDGEAF
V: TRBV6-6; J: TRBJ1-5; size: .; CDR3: ASSYSSSHQPQH
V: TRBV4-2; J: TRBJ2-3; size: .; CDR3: ASSQDEAGGTDTQY
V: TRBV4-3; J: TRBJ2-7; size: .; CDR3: ASSQDSDGQGASGGPPYEQY
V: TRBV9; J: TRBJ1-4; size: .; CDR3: ASSSRTETNEKLF
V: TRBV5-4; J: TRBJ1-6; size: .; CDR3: ASSLELTPGQHDRALH